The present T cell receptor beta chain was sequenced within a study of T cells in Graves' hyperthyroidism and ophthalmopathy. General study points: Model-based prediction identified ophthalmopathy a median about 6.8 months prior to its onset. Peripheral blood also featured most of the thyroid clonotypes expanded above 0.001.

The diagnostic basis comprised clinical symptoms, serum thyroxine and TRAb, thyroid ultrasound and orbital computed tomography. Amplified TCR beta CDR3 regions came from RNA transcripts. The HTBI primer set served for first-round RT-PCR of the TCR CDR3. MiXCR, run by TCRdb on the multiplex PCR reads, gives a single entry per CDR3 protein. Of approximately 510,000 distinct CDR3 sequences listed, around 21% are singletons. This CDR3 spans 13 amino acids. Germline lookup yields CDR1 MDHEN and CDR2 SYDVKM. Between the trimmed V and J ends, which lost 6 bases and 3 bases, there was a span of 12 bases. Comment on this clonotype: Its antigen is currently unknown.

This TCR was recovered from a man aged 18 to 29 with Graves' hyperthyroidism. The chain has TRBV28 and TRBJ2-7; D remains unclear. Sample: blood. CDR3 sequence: CASSPQNYYEQYF. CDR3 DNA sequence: TGTGCCAGCAGCCCACAAAATTACTACGAGCAGTACTTC. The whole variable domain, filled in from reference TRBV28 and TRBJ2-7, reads DVKVTQSSRYLVKRTGEKVFLECVQDMDHENMFWYRQDPGLGLRLIYFSYDVKMKEKGDIPEGYSVSREKKERFSLILESASTNQTSMYLCASSPQNYYEQYFGPGTRLTVT.